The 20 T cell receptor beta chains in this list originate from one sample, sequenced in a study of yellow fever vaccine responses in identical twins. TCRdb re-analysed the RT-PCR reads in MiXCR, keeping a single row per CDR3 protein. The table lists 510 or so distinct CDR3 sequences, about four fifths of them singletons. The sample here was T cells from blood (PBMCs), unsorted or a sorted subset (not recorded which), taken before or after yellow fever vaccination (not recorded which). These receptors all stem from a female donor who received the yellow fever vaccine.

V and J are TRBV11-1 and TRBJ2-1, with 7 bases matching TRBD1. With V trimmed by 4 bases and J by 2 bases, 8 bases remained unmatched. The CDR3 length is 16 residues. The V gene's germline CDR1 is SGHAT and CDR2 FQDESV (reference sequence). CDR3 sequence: CASSSPNRGAYNEQFF. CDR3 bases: TGTGCCAGCAGCTCCCCTAACAGGGGTGCCTACAATGAGCAGTTCTTC.

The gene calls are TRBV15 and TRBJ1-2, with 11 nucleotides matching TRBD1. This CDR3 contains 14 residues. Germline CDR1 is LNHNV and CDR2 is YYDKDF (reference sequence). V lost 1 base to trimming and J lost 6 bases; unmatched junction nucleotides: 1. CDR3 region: CATSRGTGGNGYTF. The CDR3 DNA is TGTGCCACCAGCAGAGGGACAGGGGGCAATGGCTACACCTTC.

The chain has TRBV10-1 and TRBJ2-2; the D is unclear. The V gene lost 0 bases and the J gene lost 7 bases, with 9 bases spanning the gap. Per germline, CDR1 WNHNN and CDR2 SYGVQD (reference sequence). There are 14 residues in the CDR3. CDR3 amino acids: CASSESRRSGELFF. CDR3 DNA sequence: TGCGCCAGCAGTGAGTCTAGGCGTAGCGGGGAGCTGTTTTTT.

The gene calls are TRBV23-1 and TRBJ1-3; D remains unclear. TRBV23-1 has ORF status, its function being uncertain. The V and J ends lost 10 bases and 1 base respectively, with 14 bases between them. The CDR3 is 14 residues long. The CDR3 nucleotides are TGCGCCACAAACACCGTCCCGTCTGGAAACACCATATATTTT. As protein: CATNTVPSGNTIYF.

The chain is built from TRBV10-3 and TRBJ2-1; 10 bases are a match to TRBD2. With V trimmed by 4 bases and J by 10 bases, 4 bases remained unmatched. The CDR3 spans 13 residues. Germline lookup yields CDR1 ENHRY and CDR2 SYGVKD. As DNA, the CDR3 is TGTGCCATCAGTGGACTAGCGGGCGGGGAGCAGTTCTTC. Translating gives CAISGLAGGEQFF.

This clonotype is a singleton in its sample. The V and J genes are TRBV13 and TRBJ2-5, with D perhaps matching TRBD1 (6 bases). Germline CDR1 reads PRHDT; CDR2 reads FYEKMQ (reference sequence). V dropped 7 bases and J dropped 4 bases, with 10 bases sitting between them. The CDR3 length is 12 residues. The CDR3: CASKQGGETQYF. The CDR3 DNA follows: TGTGCCAGCAAACAGGGTGGAGAGACCCAGTACTTC. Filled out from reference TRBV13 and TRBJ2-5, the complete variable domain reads AAGVIQSPRHLIKEKRETATLKCYPIPRHDTVYWYQQGPGQDPQFLISFYEKMQSDKGSIPDRFSAQQFSDYHSELNMSSLELGDSALYFCASKQGGETQYFGPGTRLLVL.

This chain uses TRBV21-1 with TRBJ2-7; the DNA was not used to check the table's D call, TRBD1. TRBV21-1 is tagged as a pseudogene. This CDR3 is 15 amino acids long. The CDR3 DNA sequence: TGTGCCAGCAGCAAAAGCCCGGGACAGGGGTACGAGCAGTACGTC. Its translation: CASSKSPGQGYEQYV.

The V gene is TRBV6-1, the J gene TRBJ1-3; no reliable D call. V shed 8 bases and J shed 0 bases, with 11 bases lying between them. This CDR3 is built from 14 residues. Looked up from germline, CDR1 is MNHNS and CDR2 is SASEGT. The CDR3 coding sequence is TGTGCCAGCGTGGGCAGTTACTCTGGAAACACCATATATTTT. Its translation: CASVGSYSGNTIYF.

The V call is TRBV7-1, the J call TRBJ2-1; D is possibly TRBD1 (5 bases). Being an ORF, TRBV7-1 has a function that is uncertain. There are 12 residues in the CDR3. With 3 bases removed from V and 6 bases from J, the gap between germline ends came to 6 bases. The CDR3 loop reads CASSSQGNEQFF. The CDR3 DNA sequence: TGTGCCAGCAGCTCCCAGGGCAATGAGCAGTTCTTC.

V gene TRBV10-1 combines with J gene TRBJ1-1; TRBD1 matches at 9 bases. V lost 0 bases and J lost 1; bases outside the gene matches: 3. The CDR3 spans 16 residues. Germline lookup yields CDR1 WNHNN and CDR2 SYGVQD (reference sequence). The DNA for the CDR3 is TGCGCCAGCAGTGAGTCACCGGGACAGGGGAACACTGAAGCTTTCTTT. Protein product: CASSESPGQGNTEAFF.

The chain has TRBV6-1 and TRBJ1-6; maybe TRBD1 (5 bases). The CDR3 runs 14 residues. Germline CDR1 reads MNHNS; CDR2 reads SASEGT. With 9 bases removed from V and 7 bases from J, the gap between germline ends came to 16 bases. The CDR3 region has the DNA TGTGCCAGTTCCGCAGGGAGGTCGAATTCACCCCTCCACTTT. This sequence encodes CASSAGRSNSPLHF.

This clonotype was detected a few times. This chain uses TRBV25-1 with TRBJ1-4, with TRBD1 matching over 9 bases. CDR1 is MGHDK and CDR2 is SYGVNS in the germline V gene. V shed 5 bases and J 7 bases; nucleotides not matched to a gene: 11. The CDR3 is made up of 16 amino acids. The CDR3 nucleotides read TGTGCCAGCAGTCCAGCCTCCGGGACAGGGTCTGAAAAACTGTTTTTT. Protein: CASSPASGTGSEKLFF. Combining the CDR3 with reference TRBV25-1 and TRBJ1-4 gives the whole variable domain EADIYQTPRYLVIGTGKKITLECSQTMGHDKMYWYQQDPGMELHLIHYSYGVNSTEKGDLSSESTVSRIRTEHFPLTLESARPSHTSQYLCASSPASGTGSEKLFFGSGTQLSVL.

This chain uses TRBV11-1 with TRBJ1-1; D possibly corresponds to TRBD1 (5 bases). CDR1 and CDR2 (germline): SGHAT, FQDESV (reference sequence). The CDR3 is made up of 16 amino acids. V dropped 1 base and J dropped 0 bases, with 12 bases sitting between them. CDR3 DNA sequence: TGTGCCAGCAGCTTAGGGACAAGCTACATGAACACTGAAGCTTTCTTT. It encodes CASSLGTSYMNTEAFF.

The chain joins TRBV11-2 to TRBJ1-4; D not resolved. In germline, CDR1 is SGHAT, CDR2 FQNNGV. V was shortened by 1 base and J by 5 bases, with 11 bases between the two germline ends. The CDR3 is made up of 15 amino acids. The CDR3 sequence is CASSLVAGLNEKLFF. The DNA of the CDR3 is TGTGCCAGCAGCTTAGTGGCAGGATTAAATGAAAAACTGTTTTTT.

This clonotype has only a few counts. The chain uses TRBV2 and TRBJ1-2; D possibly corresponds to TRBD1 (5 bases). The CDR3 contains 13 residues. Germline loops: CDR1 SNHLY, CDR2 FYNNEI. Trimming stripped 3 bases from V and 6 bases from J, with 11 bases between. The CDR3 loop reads CASSETQGHGYTF. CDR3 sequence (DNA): TGTGCCAGCAGTGAGACCCAGGGTCATGGCTACACCTTC.

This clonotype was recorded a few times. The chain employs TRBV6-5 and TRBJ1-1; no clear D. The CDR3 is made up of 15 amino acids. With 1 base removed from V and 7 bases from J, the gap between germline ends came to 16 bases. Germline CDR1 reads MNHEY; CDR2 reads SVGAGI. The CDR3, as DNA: TGTGCCAGCAGTTACTGGGGAGTGGGTGGGAGTGAAGCTTTCTTT. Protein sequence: CASSYWGVGGSEAFF.

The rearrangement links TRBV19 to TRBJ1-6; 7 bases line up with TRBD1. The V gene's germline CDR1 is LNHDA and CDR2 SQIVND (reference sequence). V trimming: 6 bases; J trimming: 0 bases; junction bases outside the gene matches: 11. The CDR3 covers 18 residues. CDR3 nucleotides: TGTGCCAGTAGCAAATCCGACAGGGTCGACTCCTATAATTCACCCCTCCACTTT. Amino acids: CASSKSDRVDSYNSPLHF.

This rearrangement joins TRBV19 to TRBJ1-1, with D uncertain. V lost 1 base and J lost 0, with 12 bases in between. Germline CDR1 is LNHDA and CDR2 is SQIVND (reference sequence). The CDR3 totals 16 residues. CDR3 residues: CASSIGAGRMNTEAFF. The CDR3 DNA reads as TGTGCCAGTAGTATAGGGGCAGGACGCATGAACACTGAAGCTTTCTTT.

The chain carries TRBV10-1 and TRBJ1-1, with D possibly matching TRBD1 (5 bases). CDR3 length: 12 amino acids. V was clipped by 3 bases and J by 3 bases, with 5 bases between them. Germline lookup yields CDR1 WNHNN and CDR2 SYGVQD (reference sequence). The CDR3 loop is CASSDRDTEAFF. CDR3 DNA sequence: TGCGCCAGCAGTGACAGGGACACTGAAGCTTTCTTT.

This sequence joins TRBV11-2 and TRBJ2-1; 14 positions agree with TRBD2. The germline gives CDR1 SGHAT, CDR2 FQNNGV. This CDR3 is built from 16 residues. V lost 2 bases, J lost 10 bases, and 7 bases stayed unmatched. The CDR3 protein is CASSLLGTSGSLEQFF. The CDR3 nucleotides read TGTGCCAGCAGCTTATTAGGGACTAGCGGGAGTCTAGAGCAGTTCTTC.